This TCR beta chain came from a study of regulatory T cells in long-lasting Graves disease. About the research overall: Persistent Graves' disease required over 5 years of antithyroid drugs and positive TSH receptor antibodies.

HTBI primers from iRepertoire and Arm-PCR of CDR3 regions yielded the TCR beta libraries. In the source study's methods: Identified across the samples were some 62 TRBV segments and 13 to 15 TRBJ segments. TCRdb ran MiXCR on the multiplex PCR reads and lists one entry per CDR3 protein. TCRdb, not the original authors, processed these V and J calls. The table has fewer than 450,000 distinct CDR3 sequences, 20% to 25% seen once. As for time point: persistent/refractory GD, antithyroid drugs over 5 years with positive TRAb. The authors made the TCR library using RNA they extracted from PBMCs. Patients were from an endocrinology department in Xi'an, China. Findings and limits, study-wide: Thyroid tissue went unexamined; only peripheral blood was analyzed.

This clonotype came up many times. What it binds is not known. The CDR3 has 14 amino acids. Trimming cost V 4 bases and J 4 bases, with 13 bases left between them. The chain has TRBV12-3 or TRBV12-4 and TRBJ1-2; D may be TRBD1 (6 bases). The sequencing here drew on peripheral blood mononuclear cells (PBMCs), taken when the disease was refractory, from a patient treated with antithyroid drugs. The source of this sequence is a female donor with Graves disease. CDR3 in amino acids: CASSSTGLGYGYTF. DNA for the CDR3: TGTGCCAGCAGTTCTACAGGGTTGGGCTATGGCTACACCTTC.